This T cell receptor (beta chain) was profiled in a study of CD8 T cells in ankylosing spondylitis. Study-wide points: Clones tied to disease were said to be significantly enriched in matched ankylosing spondylitis synovial fluid. One TCR beta motif, made up of several highly homologous variants, appeared characteristic of ankylosing spondylitis blood.

As concerns this clonotype: Its antigen is undetermined.

V lost 4 bases, J lost 3 bases, and 4 bases stayed unmatched. Germline values: CDR1 KGHDR, CDR2 SFDVKD. CDR3 size: 16 residues. 5'-RACE, quantitative and with molecular barcodes, yielded the TCR beta libraries. TCRdb re-called the 5' RACE reads through MiXCR, storing one row per CDR3 protein. This repertoire shows about 800,000 distinct CDR3 sequences, 12% found once; its top ten account for roughly 0.51%. What was sequenced was blood, either unsorted or a sorted T cell fraction (not recorded which). This sequence joins TRBV24-1 and TRBJ2-2, with 10 bases identical to TRBD2. The sequence was obtained from a male donor with ankylosing spondylitis. The CDR3 loop is CATSDPAGGYTGELFF. In DNA, the CDR3 is TGTGCCACCAGTGACCCAGCGGGAGGGTACACCGGGGAGCTGTTTTTT.